Listed below are T cell receptor beta chains from one sample, sequenced in a study of cytomegalovirus exposure and HLA in healthy donors. TCRdb's copy holds only in-frame clones and misses some; the assay was immunoSEQ multiplex PCR. This table has some 110,000 clones, approximately 89% appearing once. The source material was PBMCs. These receptors came from a man younger than 30 in good health and CMV-seronegative. Both conserved end residues are trimmed from each CDR3.

j_call	v_call	cdr3_aa
TRBJ1-2	TRBV30	AWTTGTGDGYT
TRBJ2-7	TRBV19	ASSTSRDRGTHEQY
TRBJ2-3	TRBV4-1	ASSQGGGPNTDTQY
TRBJ1-5	TRBV5-6	ASSLTGGRNQPQH
TRBJ1-4	TRBV6-1	ASKREGGEYEKLF
TRBJ1-2	TRBV4-3	ASSPSQGVYYGYT
TRBJ2-1	TRBV19	ASSYGHYSYNEQF
TRBJ1-5	TRBV19	ASSSVQGINQPQH
TRBJ1-1	TRBV6-4	ASSRGTENTEAF
TRBJ1-2	TRBV30	AWSRNRANDFYGYT
TRBJ2-2	TRBV5-1	ASSLGAPTGELF
TRBJ1-1	TRBV6-5	ASSYRDSWNTEAF
TRBJ1-5	TRBV5-6	ASSLDRERWYHQPQH
TRBJ2-2	TRBV5-1	ASSSRPTEIDTGELF
TRBJ1-5	TRBV18	ASSPTGQKNQPQH
TRBJ2-1	TRBV19	ASSSGYSYNEQF
TRBJ2-1	TRBV29-1	SGNYRGGEQF
TRBJ1-1	TRBV19	ASRGGDRVLNLPEAF
TRBJ2-7	TRBV11-2	ASSLAPYLGEQY
TRBJ2-7	TRBV27	ASSYTAGGDEQY
TRBJ2-2	TRBV5-1	ASRMGLAGGPSGELF
TRBJ2-7	TRBV19	ASSIAGTGSYEQY
TRBJ2-1	TRBV28	ASSAGQGLYNEQF
TRBJ1-5	TRBV28	ASTGGYSNQPQH
TRBJ1-2	TRBV28	ASRETGAAIGYT
TRBJ2-2	TRBV6-5	ASSYGGQPGELF
TRBJ1-1	TRBV6-5	ATARSNTEAF
TRBJ2-7	TRBV6-5	ASSLTGSSYEQY
TRBJ1-1	TRBV7-2	ASSFGALNTEAF
TRBJ2-5	TRBV15	ATSRDGMTSEGETQY
TRBJ1-2	TRBV29-1	SVVTGAYGYT
TRBJ1-2	TRBV29-1	SIPTGKNYGYT
TRBJ1-1	TRBV6-1	ASDSRAF
TRBJ1-5	TRBV2	ASSSDRGFQPQH
TRBJ2-1	TRBV4-1	ASSQISGYSYNEQF
TRBJ1-1	TRBV18	ASSEQANTEAF
TRBJ1-1	TRBV11-2	ASSRPRGEYTEAF
TRBJ1-1	TRBV18	ASSPEGWNTEAF
TRBJ2-7	TRBV27	ASSLAVTPYEQY
TRBJ2-1	TRBV7-8	ASSLVGLAFYEQF
TRBJ1-3	TRBV4-3	ASSPRVASSGNTIY
TRBJ2-7	TRBV6-1	ASSGGTSGYEQY
TRBJ2-5	TRBV5-6	ASSLDRGAETQY